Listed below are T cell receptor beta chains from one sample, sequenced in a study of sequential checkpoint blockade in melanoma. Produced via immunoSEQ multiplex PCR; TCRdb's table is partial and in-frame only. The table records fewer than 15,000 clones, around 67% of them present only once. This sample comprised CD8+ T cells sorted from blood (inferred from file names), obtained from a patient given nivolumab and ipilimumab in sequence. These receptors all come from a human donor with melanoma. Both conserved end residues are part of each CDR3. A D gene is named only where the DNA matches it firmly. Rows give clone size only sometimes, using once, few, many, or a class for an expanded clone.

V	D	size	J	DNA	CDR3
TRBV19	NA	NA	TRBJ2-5	TGTGCCAGTAGTATAGATCCGGAAGAGACCCAGTACTTC	CASSIDPEETQYF
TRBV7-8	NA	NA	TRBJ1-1	TGTGCCAGCAGCTTAGTGGTCGCAGGGTTTCAAGCTTTCTTT	CASSLVVAGFQAFF
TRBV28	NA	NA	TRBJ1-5	TGTGCCAGCAGTGTATGGGGAGAACTTAGCAATCAGCCCCAGCATTTT	CASSVWGELSNQPQHF
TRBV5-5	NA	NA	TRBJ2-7	TGTGCCAGCAGCTCGGACAGCCTTAGTTACGAGCAGTACTTC	CASSSDSLSYEQYF
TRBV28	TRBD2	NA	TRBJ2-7	TGTGCCAGCAGTGACACTAGCGGGAGCCCCTACGAGCAGTACTTC	CASSDTSGSPYEQYF
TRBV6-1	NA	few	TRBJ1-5	TGTGCCAGCAGACGCTCACAGGGAGCCGGGTGGCCCCAGCATTTT	CASRRSQGAGWPQHF
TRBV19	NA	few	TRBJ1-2	TGTGCCAGTAGTATAACGGGTGGCTACACCTTC	CASSITGGYTF
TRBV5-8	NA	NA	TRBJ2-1	TGTGCCAGCAGCTTGGGGGCCGGAACAGGGTGGGGCAATGAGCAGTTCTTC	CASSLGAGTGWGNEQFF
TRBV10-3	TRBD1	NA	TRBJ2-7	TGTGCCATCAGTGAAAACCCGACAGGGACAGCCTACGAGCAGTACTTC	CAISENPTGTAYEQYF
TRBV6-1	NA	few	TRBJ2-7	TGTGCCAGCAGTGATAATGAGAGGAACGAGCAGTACTTC	CASSDNERNEQYF
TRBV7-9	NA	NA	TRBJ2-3	TGTGCCAGCAGCCCACCGGGGGTTAGCACAGATACGCAGTATTTT	CASSPPGVSTDTQYF
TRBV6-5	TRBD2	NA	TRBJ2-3	TGTGCCAGCAGTTACTCGATTCGGGGGGGAACAGATACGCAGTATTTT	CASSYSIRGGTDTQYF
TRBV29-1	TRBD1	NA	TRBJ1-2	TGCAGCGCAAGACAGGGACATTGGGATGGCTACACCTTC	CSARQGHWDGYTF
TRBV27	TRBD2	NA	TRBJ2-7	TGTGCCAGCAGTTTATTGTCCCCGACTGGAGCGGGGGAGCAGTACTTC	CASSLLSPTGAGEQYF
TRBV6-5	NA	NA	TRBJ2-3	TGTGCCAGCAGTTATCGGTTTAGCACAGATACGCAGTATTTT	CASSYRFSTDTQYF
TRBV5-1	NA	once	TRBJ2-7	TGCGCCAGCAGCTCCACTAGCCCCATCAACGAGCAGTACTTC	CASSSTSPINEQYF
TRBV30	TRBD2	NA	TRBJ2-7	TGTGCCTGGAGTGTAGATAGCGGGAGATACGAGCAGTACTTC	CAWSVDSGRYEQYF
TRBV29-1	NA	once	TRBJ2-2	TGCAGCGTTGGTGTAGCTACCGGGGAGCTGTTTTTT	CSVGVATGELFF
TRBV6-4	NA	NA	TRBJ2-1	TGTGCCAGCAGTGACTCGGTGGGGGGGCATAATGAGCAGTTCTTC	CASSDSVGGHNEQFF
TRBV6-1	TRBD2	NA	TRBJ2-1	TGTGCCAGCAGTGGAATAGCGGGGGGGAATGATGAGCAGTTCTTC	CASSGIAGGNDEQFF
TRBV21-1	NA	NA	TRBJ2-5	TGTGCCAGCAGCAAAGGGGGACTAGCGGGAGAGGGAGAGACCCAGTACTTC	CASSKGGLAGEGETQYF
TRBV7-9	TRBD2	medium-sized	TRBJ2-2	TGTGCCAGCAGCCCAAGCGGGATTAGCACCGGGGAGCTGTTTTTT	CASSPSGISTGELFF
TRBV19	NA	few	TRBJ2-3	TGTGCCAGTAGCCCCGTGACAGGAGTGATGTATTTT	CASSPVTGVMYF
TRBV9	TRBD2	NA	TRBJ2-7	TGTGCCAGCAGCAATACTAGCGGCTCCTACGAGCAGTACTTC	CASSNTSGSYEQYF
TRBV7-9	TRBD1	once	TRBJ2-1	TGTGCCAGCAGCTTAGCCCCGGGACAGTCGCTCAATGAGCAGTTCTTC	CASSLAPGQSLNEQFF
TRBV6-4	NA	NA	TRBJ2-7	TGTGCCAGCAGTTACGGACGGGGTGGGGACGAGCAGTACTTC	CASSYGRGGDEQYF
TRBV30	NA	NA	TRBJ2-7	TGTGCCTGGAGTGTACTAGTATACGAGCAGTACTTC	CAWSVLVYEQYF
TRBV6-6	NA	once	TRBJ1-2	TGTGCCAGCAGTCAACTCGGGACGGAGGGTGGCTACACCTTC	CASSQLGTEGGYTF
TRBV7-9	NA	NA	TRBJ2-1	TGTGCCAGCACCACACGGAGCTCCTACAATGAGCAGTTCTTC	CASTTRSSYNEQFF
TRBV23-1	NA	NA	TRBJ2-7	TGCGCCAGCAGCCCCTGCTACGAGCAGTACTTC	CASSPCYEQYF
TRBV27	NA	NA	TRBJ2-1	TGTGCCAGCAGTTATGGGCTCCATGAGCAGTTCTTC	CASSYGLHEQFF
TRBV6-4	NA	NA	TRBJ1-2	TGTGCCAGCAGTGACTCCTCGGGGGGCGAGGCGGGAGGCTACACCTTC	CASSDSSGGEAGGYTF
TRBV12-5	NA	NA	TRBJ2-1	TGTGCTAGTGGTTTGAAGAGCAATGAGCAGTTCTTC	CASGLKSNEQFF
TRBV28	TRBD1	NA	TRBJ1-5	TGTGCCAGCGGACCGACAGGGATGGGCAATCAGCCCCAGCATTTT	CASGPTGMGNQPQHF
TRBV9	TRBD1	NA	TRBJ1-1	TGTGCCAGCAGCGAAAGACAGGGGGAGCGAACTGAAGCTTTCTTT	CASSERQGERTEAFF
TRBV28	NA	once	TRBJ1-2	TGTGCCAGCAGTTTTAGAGGTCCCATCTCGGACAGTAAGTCCTATGGCTACACCTTC	CASSFRGPISDSKSYGYTF
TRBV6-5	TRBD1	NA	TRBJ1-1	TGTGCCAGCAGCAAGGGGGCGTCGACGAACACTGAAGCTTTCTTT	CASSKGASTNTEAFF
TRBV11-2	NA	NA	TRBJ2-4	TGTGCCAGCAGCTTAGTGTCTCCAGGAATTGCCAAAAACATTCAGTACTTC	CASSLVSPGIAKNIQYF
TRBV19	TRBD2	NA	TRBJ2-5	TGTGCCAGTAGTATAGGTACCGCGGGGGGACAAGAGACCCAGTACTTC	CASSIGTAGGQETQYF
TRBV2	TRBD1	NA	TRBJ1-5	TGTGCCAGCTTGGGACAGGGTGGTGCTCAGCCCCAGCATTTT	CASLGQGGAQPQHF
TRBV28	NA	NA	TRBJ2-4	TGTGCCACTCAAGGCAGGAACCTTCTAGCCAAAAACATTCAGTACTTC	CATQGRNLLAKNIQYF
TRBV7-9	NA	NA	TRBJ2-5	TGTGCCAGCAGCTTCAAAGAAGCGGAGACCCAGTACTTC	CASSFKEAETQYF
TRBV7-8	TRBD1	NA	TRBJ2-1	TGTGCCAGCAGCTTAGGACAGGGGGCGCGAAATGAGCAGTTCTTC	CASSLGQGARNEQFF
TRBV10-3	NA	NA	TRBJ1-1	TGTGCCATCAGTGAAGGGCAACAGGGCCTTTGGGAAGCTTTCTTT	CAISEGQQGLWEAFF
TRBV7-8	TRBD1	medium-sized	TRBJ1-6	TGTGCCAGCAGCACGGGGACAGCCCTTTGGGCACCCCTCCACTTT	CASSTGTALWAPLHF
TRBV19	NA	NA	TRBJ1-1	TGTGCCAGTAGTATAAGCAAGAACACTGAAGCTTTCTTT	CASSISKNTEAFF
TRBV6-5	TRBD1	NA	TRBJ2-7	TGTGCCAGCAGTTACTCCCGGGACAGGGAGGGCGAGCAGTACTTC	CASSYSRDREGEQYF